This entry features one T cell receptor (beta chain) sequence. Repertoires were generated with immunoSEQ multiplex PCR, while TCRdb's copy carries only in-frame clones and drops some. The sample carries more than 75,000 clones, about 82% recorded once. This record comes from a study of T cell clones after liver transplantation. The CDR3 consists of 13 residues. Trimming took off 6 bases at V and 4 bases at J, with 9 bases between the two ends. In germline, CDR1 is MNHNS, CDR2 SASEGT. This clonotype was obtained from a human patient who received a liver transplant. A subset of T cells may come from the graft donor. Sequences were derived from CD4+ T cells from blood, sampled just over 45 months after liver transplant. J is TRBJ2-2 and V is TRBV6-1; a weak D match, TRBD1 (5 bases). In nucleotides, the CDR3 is TGTGCCAGCAGGGGGCTATCCACCGGGGAGCTGTTTTTT. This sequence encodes CASRGLSTGELFF.